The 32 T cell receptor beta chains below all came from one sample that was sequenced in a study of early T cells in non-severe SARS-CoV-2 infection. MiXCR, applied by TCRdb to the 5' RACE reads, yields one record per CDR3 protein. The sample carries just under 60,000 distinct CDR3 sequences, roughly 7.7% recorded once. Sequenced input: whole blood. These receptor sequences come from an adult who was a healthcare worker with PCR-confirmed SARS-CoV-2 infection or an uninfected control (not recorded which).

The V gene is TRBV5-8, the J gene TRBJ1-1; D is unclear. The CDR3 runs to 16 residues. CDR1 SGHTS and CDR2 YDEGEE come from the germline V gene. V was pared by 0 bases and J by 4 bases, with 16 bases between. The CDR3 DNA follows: TGTGCCAGCAGCTTGGGGCTGGACTTCATGGGCACTGAAGCTTTCTTT. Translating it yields CASSLGLDFMGTEAFF.

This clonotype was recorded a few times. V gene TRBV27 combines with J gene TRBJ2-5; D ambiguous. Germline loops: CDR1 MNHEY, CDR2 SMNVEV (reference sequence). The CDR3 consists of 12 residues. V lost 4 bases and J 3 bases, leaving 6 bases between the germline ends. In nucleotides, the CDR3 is TGTGCCAGCAGTTCGAGAGAAGAGACCCAGTACTTC. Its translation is CASSSREETQYF.

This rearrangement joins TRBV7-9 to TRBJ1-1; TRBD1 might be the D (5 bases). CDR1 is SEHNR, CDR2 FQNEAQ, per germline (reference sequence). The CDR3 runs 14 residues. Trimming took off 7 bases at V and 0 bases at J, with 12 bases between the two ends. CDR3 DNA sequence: TGTGCCAGCATACAGGTAGCCATGAACACTGAAGCTTTCTTT. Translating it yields CASIQVAMNTEAFF.

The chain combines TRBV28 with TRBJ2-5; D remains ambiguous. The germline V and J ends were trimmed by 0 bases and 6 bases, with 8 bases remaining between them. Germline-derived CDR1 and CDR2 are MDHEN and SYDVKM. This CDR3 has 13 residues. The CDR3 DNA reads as TGTGCCAGCAGTTTATGGGCGGTGAAGACCCAGTACTTC. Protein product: CASSLWAVKTQYF.

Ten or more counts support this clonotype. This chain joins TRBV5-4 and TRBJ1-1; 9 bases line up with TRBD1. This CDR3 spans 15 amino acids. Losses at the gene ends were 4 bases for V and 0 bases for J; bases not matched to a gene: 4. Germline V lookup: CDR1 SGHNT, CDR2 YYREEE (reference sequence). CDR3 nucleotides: TGTGCCAGCAGCCTACAGGGGGCTTTGAACACTGAAGCTTTCTTT. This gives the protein CASSLQGALNTEAFF.

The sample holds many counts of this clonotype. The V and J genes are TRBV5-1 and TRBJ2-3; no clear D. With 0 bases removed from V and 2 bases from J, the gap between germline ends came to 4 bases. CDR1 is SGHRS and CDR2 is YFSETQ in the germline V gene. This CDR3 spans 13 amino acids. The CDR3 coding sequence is TGCGCCAGCAGCTTGGGGGCCACAGATACGCAGTATTTT. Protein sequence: CASSLGATDTQYF.

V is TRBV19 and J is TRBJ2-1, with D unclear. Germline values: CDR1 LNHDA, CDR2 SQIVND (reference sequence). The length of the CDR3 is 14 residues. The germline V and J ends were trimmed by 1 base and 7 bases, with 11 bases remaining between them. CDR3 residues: CASSIAHRRNEQFF. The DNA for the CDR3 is TGTGCCAGTAGTATAGCTCACAGACGAAATGAGCAGTTCTTC. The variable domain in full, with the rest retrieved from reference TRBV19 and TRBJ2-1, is DGGITQSPKYLFRKEGQNVTLSCEQNLNHDAMYWYRQDPGQGLRLIYYSQIVNDFQKGDIAEGYSVSREKKESFPLTVTSAQKNPTAFYLCASSIAHRRNEQFFGPGTRLTVL.

CDR3 in amino acids: CSAFPGLGTYEQYF. DNA for the CDR3: TGCAGTGCCTTCCCGGGACTAGGGACCTACGAGCAGTACTTC. The V gene is TRBV20-1, the J gene TRBJ2-7, with 8 bases that match TRBD2. V shed 6 bases and J 2 bases; nucleotides not matched to a gene: 9. The CDR3 length is 14 residues. Germline V gives CDR1 DFQATT, CDR2 SNEGSKA (reference sequence).

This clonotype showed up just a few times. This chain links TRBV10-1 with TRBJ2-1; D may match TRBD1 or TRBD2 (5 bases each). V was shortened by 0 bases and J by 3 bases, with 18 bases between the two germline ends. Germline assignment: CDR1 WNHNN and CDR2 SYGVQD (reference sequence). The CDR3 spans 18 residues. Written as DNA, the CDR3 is TGCGCCAGCAGTGAGTCTAGGGACCACCTGGGAGTCTACAATGAGCAGTTCTTC. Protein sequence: CASSESRDHLGVYNEQFF.

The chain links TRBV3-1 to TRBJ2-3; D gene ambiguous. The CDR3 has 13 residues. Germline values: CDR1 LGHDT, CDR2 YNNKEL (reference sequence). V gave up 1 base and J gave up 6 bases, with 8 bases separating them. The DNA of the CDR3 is TGTGCCAGCAGCCAAGTTTCCTTCGATACGCAGTATTTT. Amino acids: CASSQVSFDTQYF.

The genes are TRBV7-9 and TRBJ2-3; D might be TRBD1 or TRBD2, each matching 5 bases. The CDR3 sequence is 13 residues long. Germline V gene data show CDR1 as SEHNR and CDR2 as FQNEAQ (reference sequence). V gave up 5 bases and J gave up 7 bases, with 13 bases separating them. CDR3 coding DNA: TGTGCCAGCAGCCTTGGGACCACCAATACGCAGTATTTT. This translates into CASSLGTTNTQYF.

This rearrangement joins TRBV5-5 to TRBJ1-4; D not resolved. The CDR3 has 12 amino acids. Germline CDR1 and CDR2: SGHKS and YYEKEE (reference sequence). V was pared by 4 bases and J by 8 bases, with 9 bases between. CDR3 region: CASSPFEEKLFF. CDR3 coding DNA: TGTGCCAGCAGCCCCTTCGAGGAAAAACTGTTTTTT.

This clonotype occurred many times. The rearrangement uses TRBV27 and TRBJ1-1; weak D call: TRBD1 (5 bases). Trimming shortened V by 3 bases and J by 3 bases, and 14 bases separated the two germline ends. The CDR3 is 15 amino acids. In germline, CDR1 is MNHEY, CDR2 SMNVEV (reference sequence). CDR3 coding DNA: TGTGCCAGCAGTTTGGGGTGGGGGGTGGACACTGAAGCTTTCTTT. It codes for CASSLGWGVDTEAFF.

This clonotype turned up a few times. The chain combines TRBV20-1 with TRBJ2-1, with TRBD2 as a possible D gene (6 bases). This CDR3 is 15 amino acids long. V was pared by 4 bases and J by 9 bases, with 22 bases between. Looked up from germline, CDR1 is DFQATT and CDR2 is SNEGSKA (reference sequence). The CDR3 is CSATQTSSIGGEQFF. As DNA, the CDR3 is TGCAGTGCTACTCAGACTAGTAGCATTGGTGGTGAGCAGTTCTTC.

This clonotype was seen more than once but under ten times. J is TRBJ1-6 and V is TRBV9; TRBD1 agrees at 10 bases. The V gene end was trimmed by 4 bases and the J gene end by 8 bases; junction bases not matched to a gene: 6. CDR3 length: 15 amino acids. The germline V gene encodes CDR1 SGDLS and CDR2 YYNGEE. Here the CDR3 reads CASSPGQGKDSPLHF. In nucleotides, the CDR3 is TGTGCCAGCAGCCCGGGACAGGGGAAAGATTCACCCCTCCACTTT.

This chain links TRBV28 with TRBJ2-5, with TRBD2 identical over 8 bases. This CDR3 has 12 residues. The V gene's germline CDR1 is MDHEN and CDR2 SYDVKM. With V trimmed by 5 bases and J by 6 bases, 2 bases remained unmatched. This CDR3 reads CASSSGSQTQYF. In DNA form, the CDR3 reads TGTGCCAGCAGTAGCGGGAGTCAGACCCAGTACTTC. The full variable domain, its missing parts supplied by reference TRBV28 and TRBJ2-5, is DVKVTQSSRYLVKRTGEKVFLECVQDMDHENMFWYRQDPGLGLRLIYFSYDVKMKEKGDIPEGYSVSREKKERFSLILESASTNQTSMYLCASSSGSQTQYFGPGTRLLVL.

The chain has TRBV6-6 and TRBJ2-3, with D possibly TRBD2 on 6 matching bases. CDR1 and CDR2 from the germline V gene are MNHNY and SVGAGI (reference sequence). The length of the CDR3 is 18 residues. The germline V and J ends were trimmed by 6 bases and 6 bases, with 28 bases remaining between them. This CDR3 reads CASSPPSLLAGRVDTQYF. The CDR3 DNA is TGTGCCAGCAGCCCCCCCTCCCTACTTGCCGGGAGAGTTGATACGCAGTATTTT.

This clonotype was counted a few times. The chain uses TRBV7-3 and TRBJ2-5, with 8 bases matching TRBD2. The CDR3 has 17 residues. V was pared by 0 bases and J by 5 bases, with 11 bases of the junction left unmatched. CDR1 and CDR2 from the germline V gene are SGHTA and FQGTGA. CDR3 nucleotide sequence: TGTGCCAGCAGCTTAACTAGCGGGATAGAGTACGTGGAGACCCAGTACTTC. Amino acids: CASSLTSGIEYVETQYF.

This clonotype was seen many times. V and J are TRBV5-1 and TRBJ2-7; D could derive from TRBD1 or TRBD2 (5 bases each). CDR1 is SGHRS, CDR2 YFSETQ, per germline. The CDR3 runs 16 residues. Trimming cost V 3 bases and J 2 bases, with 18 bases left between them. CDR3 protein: CASSYYPGRRAYEQYF. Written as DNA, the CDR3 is TGCGCCAGCAGCTATTACCCGGGACGCAGGGCCTACGAGCAGTACTTC.

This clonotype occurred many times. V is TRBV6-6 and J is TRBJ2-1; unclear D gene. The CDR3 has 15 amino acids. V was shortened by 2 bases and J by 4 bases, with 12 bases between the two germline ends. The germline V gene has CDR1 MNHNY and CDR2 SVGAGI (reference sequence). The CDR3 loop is CASSYGTIPYNEQFF. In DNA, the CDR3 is TGTGCCAGCAGTTACGGTACCATCCCATACAATGAGCAGTTCTTC.

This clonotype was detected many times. CDR3 sequence: CASSLGLGYTGEQYF. The CDR3 DNA reads TGTGCCAGCAGCCTCGGACTTGGGTATACGGGGGAGCAGTACTTC. The chain links TRBV2 to TRBJ2-7; TRBD2 is a possible D gene (5 bases). The germline V gene has CDR1 SNHLY and CDR2 FYNNEI. There are 15 residues in the CDR3. V was shortened by 6 bases and J by 7 bases, with 22 bases between the two germline ends.

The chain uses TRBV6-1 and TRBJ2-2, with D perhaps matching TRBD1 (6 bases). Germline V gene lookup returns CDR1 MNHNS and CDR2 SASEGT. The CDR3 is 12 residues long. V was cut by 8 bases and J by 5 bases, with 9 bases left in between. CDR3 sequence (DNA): TGTGCCAGCCGCACAGGGACCGGGGAGCTGTTTTTT. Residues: CASRTGTGELFF.

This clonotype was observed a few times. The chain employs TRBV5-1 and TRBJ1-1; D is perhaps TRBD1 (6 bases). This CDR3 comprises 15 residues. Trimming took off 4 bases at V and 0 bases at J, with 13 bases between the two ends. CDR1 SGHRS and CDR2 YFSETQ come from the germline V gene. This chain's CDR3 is CASSVDSSMNTEAFF. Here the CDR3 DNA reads TGCGCCAGCAGCGTGGACAGCTCCATGAACACTGAAGCTTTCTTT. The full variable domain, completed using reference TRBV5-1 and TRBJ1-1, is KAGVTQTPRYLIKTRGQQVTLSCSPISGHRSVSWYQQTPGQGLQFLFEYFSETQRNKGNFPGRFSGRQFSNSRSEMNVSTLELGDSALYLCASSVDSSMNTEAFFGQGTRLTVV.

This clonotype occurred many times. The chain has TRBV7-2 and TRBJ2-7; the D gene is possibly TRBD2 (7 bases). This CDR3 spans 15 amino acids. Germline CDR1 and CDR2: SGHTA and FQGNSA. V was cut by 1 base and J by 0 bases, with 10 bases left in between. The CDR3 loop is CASSLGGGGSYEQYF. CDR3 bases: TGTGCCAGCAGCTTAGGGGGGGGCGGCTCCTACGAGCAGTACTTC.

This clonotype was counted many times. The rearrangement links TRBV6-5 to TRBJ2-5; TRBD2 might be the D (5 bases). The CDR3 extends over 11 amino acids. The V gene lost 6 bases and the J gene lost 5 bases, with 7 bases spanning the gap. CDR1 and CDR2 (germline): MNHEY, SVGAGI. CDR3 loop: CASRTGETQYF. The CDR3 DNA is TGTGCCAGCAGAACGGGGGAGACCCAGTACTTC.

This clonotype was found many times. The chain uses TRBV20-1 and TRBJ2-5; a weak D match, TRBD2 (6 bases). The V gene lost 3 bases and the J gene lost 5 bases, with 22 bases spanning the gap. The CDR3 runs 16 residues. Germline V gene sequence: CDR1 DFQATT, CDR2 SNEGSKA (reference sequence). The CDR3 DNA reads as TGCAGTGCTAGGGAGGGCTCTAGGGATGCCGGGGAGACCCAGTACTTC. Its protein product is CSAREGSRDAGETQYF.

The CDR3 region is CASSSQSAKETQYF. The CDR3 DNA follows: TGTGCCAGCAGCTCCCAGAGTGCTAAAGAGACCCAGTACTTC. V and J are TRBV7-9 and TRBJ2-5; D gene uncertain. Trimming shortened V by 4 bases and J by 3 bases, and 12 bases separated the two germline ends. This CDR3 comprises 14 residues. Germline V lookup: CDR1 SEHNR, CDR2 FQNEAQ (reference sequence).

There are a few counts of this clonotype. The CDR3 DNA reads as TGTGCCAGTAGTATATATACGGGACACCTCAACACAGATACGCAGTATTTT. Its protein product is CASSIYTGHLNTDTQYF. The genes are TRBV19 and TRBJ2-3; possible D gene TRBD1, 6 bases. The V gene lost 2 bases and the J gene lost 2 bases, with 17 bases spanning the gap. Germline CDR1 reads LNHDA; CDR2 reads SQIVND (reference sequence). The CDR3 totals 17 residues.

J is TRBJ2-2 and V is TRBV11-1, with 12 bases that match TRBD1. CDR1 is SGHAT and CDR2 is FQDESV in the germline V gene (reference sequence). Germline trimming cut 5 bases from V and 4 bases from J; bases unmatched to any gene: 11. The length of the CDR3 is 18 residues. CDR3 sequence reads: CASSPPGTGGSFTGELFF. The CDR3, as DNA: TGTGCCAGCAGCCCGCCCGGGACAGGGGGCTCTTTCACCGGGGAGCTGTTTTTT.

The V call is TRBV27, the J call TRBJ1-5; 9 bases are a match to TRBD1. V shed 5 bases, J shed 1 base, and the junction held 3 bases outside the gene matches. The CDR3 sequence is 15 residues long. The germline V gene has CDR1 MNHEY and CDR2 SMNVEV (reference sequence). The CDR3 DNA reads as TGTGCCAGCAGTATCACAGGGGGCAGCAATCAGCCCCAGCATTTT. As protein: CASSITGGSNQPQHF.

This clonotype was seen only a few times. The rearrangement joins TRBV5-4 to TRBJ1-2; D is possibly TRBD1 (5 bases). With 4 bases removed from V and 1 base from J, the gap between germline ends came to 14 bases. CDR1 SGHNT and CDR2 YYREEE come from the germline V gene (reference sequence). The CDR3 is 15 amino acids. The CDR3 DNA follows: TGTGCCAGCAGCCCTACAGGAACGATTAACTATGGCTACACCTTC. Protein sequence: CASSPTGTINYGYTF.

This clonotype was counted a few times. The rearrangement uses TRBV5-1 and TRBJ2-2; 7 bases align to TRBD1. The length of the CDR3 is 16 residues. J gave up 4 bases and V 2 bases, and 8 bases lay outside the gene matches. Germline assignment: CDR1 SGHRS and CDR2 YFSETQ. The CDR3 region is CASSFLTGVTTGELFF. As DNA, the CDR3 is TGCGCCAGCAGCTTTCTTACAGGGGTGACCACCGGGGAGCTGTTTTTT.